These T cell receptor beta chains were read from a single sample in a study of cytomegalovirus exposure and HLA in healthy donors. The assay was immunoSEQ multiplex PCR, and TCRdb's table has in-frame clones only and misses some. Here the sample spans around 260,000 clones, around 91% being singletons. Input material: PBMCs. Receptors originate from a woman aged 25 to 39 in good health and CMV-seronegative. The CDR3 runs from the conserved cysteine through the conserved F or W. The order of the fields is D gene, V gene, clone size, J gene, CDR3 protein, CDR3 DNA. A D gene is named only where the DNA matches it firmly. Clone size is shown for a subset of rows, as once, few, many or a class of expanded clone.

TRBD1	TRBV7-8	-	TRBJ2-2	CASSLGAGGGESAYTGELFF	TGTGCCAGCAGCTTAGGTGCAGGGGGTGGGGAGTCGGCCTACACCGGGGAGCTGTTTTTT
-	TRBV6-1	-	TRBJ1-1	CASSDPGAVHTEAFF	TGTGCCAGCAGTGACCCGGGAGCCGTTCACACTGAAGCTTTCTTT
TRBD1	TRBV5-4	-	TRBJ1-2	CASSLERGLDYGYTF	TGTGCCAGCAGCTTGGAAAGGGGGCTTGACTATGGCTACACCTTC
TRBD1	TRBV13	-	TRBJ1-1	CASSFGQGVSFF	TGTGCCAGCAGCTTCGGACAGGGCGTCTCTTTCTTT
TRBD2	TRBV10-3	-	TRBJ2-2	CAITAGGPTGELFF	TGTGCCATCACTGCGGGAGGGCCGACCGGGGAGCTGTTTTTT
TRBD2	TRBV9	-	TRBJ2-3	CASSLSSGSTDTQYF	TGTGCCAGCAGCTTATCTAGCGGAAGCACAGATACGCAGTATTTT
TRBD1	TRBV27	-	TRBJ1-1	CASSPRTGLNTEAFF	TGTGCCAGCAGTCCAAGGACAGGGCTAAACACTGAAGCTTTCTTT
TRBD2	TRBV6-1	-	TRBJ2-5	CASSETSGRARETQYF	TGTGCCAGCAGTGAAACTAGCGGGAGGGCCCGAGAGACCCAGTACTTC
TRBD2	TRBV4-3	-	TRBJ2-7	CASSPGLSGREQYF	TGCGCCAGCAGCCCCGGACTGAGCGGGAGAGAGCAGTACTTC
TRBD1	TRBV10-3	-	TRBJ1-5	CAPRQTGGSNQPQHF	TGTGCCCCCAGGCAGACAGGGGGTTCCAATCAGCCCCAGCATTTT
TRBD1	TRBV5-1	-	TRBJ1-2	CASSPGTGSPYGYTF	TGCGCCAGCAGTCCCGGGACAGGGAGTCCCTATGGCTACACCTTC
-	TRBV28	-	TRBJ1-4	CASSSTAGRLATNEKLFF	TGTGCCAGCAGTTCGACGGCAGGAAGGCTTGCAACTAATGAAAAACTGTTTTTT
-	TRBV7-8	few	TRBJ1-1	CASSHDPNTEAFF	TGTGCCAGCAGCCACGACCCGAACACTGAAGCTTTCTTT